This TCR beta chain was documented in a study of CD8+CD57+ T cells in acquired aplastic anemia. As for the study in general: Sorted CD4+ plus CD8+ cells gave DNA averaging roughly 2.9 ug.

Notes on the study in general: There were some 27 CD8+ CDR3 sequences that occurred in both patients and controls.

Germline CDR1 reads SGHTA; CDR2 reads FQGNSA. Trimming took 6 bases from V and 8 from J; bases not matched to a gene: 10. This CDR3 comprises 14 residues. Genomic DNA was employed as the template in profiling TCR beta VDJ and CDR3. Each CDR3 protein is one row after TCRdb ran MiXCR on the reads. The sample lists approximately 190,000 distinct CDR3 sequences, about three fifths seen once, with just over 45% in the top ten. As for this clonotype: What it binds is not known.

Material for sequencing was sorted CD4+, CD8+, or CD8+CD57+ T cells (not recorded which) from PBMCs. J is TRBJ2-7 and V is TRBV7-2; TRBD1 matches 10 bases. The sequence derives from a human donor with severe aplastic anemia or a healthy control (not recorded which). The CDR3 sequence: CASRSGTGATQQYF. The CDR3 nucleotides are TGTGCCAGCAGATCCGGGACAGGGGCGACGCAGCAGTACTTC.